One sample yielded the 8 T cell receptor beta chains listed below, sequenced in a study of cytomegalovirus exposure and HLA in healthy donors. PCR primers comprised 60 Vbeta and 13 Jbeta primers. TCRdb keeps only in-frame clones here, not all; method: immunoSEQ multiplex PCR. This sample has 150,000 to 200,000 clones, with about three quarters found just once. The sequencing sample was made of PBMCs. Receptors originate from a woman in her twenties or thirties in good health and CMV-seronegative.

This sequence joins TRBV7-2 and TRBJ1-4; the D gene is possibly TRBD1 (5 bases). The CDR3 totals 14 residues. V was trimmed by 7 bases and J by 0 bases, leaving 9 bases between them. Per the germline V gene, CDR1 is SGHTA and CDR2 is FQGNSA. The CDR3 here is CASKTAATNEKLFF. The CDR3 nucleotides are TGTGCCAGCAAGACAGCCGCAACTAATGAAAAACTGTTTTTT.

The chain carries TRBV7-6 and TRBJ2-1; 13 nucleotides agree with TRBD2. Germline-derived CDR1 and CDR2 are SGHVS and FNYEAQ. Unmatched junction bases numbered 6, after V lost 5 bases and J lost 8 bases. The CDR3 runs to 15 residues. CDR3 in DNA: TGTGCCAGCAGCGATAAGACTAGCGGGAGGTATGAGCAGTTCTTC. Protein product: CASSDKTSGRYEQFF.

This chain joins TRBV19 and TRBJ1-1; TRBD1 might be the D (6 bases). Trimming took off 5 bases at V and 0 bases at J, with 10 bases between the two ends. From germline, CDR1 is LNHDA and CDR2 SQIVND (reference sequence). The CDR3 length is 14 residues. CDR3 sequence (DNA): TGTGCCAGTAGTGTCCAGGGGATGAACACTGAAGCTTTCTTT. This codes for CASSVQGMNTEAFF.

The CDR3 nucleotides read TGTGCCAGCAGCTTCGGGGACTCCAGCTCCTACGAGCAGTACTTC. This gives the protein CASSFGDSSSYEQYF. The V call is TRBV5-4, the J call TRBJ2-7; maybe TRBD2 (6 bases). CDR3 length: 15 residues. The ends were cut back, 2 bases at V and 0 bases at J, with 12 bases in the middle. CDR1 is SGHNT, CDR2 YYREEE, per germline (reference sequence).

The rearrangement joins TRBV7-3 to TRBJ2-1, with TRBD2 matching over 7 bases. Germline CDR1 and CDR2: SGHTA and FQGTGA. The CDR3 contains 14 residues. V lost 1 base and J lost 5; bases outside the gene matches: 2. The chain's CDR3 is CASSLSGSNNEQFF. CDR3 in DNA: TGTGCCAGCAGCTTAAGCGGGAGCAACAATGAGCAGTTCTTC.

This clone was seen a few times. The rearrangement joins TRBV7-3 to TRBJ1-1, with D possibly matching TRBD1 (5 bases). This CDR3 comprises 13 residues. The germline V and J ends were trimmed by 1 base and 7 bases, with 10 bases remaining between them. Germline V gene data show CDR1 as SGHTA and CDR2 as FQGTGA. The CDR3 protein is CASSLSRESEAFF. CDR3 DNA: TGTGCCAGCAGCTTAAGCAGGGAAAGTGAAGCTTTCTTT.

This clone was counted once. This rearrangement joins TRBV11-1 to TRBJ2-3; a possible D gene is TRBD2 (6 bases). This CDR3 region has 16 residues. CDR1 SGHAT and CDR2 FQDESV come from the germline V gene (reference sequence). V was trimmed by 1 base and J by 2 bases, leaving 13 bases between them. The CDR3 nucleotides are TGTGCCAGCAGCTTAGTGTTAGCGGAACCCACAGATACGCAGTATTTT. It is translated as CASSLVLAEPTDTQYF.

The chain has TRBV11-2 and TRBJ2-7; possible D gene TRBD2, 5 bases. Trimming cost V 7 bases and J 7 bases, with 17 bases left between them. The CDR3 totals 13 residues. Germline V lookup: CDR1 SGHAT, CDR2 FQNNGV. CDR3 loop: CASTRLLSEEQYF. The CDR3 nucleotides read TGTGCCAGCACCAGACTACTTTCGGAAGAGCAGTACTTC.